One TCR beta chain is described in this entry. The target antigen is unknown. The sample originates from a study of vaccination effects on CD4 cells after COVID-19. About the research overall: Antigen-specific CD4+ T cell clonotypes were called by their expansion after viral peptide-pool culture in ViraFEST. Following the second dose by a median of 72 days, the post-vaccine samples were obtained.

The V end was cut by 3 bases, the J end by 2 bases, with 11 bases between. Germline-derived CDR1 and CDR2 are SNHLY and FYNNEI. The CDR3 consists of 15 residues. Sequencing was performed with immunoSEQ multiplex PCR; in TCRdb, only in-frame clones are kept and a portion is missing. In the table there are just under 75,000 clones, roughly 73% of which are singletons. Regarding the study as a whole: In healthy vaccinees, only 1 of 255 vaccine-induced clones cross-reacted with common cold coronaviruses.

Culture proceeded for approximately 10 days, and CD4+ T cells were then isolated. Each person got two doses of an mRNA SARS-CoV-2 vaccine, BNT162b2 or mRNA-1273. The sequence was collected from a human donor who received a COVID-19 vaccine. V is TRBV2 and J is TRBJ1-3; no reliable D call. The sample consisted of CD4+ T cells from PBMCs cultured without peptide, taken after COVID-19 vaccination. This CDR3 reads CASSDLSGTGNTIYF. The CDR3 DNA follows: TGTGCCAGCAGTGATTTGTCCGGAACTGGAAACACCATATATTTT.